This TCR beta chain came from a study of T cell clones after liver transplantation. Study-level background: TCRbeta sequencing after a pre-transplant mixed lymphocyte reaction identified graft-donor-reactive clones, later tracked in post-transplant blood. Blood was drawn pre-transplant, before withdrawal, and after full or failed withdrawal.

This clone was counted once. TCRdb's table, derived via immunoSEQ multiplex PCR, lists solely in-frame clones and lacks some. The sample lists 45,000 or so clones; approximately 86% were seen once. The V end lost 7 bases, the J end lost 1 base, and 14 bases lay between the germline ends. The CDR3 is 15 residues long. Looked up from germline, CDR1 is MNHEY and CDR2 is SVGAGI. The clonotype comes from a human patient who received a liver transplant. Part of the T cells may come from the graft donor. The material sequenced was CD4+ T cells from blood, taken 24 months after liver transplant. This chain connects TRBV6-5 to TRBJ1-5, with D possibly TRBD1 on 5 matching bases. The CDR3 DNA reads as TGTGCCAGCAAATCCACAGGACGAAGCAATCAGCCCCAGCATTTT. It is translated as CASKSTGRSNQPQHF.